This TCR beta chain is from a study of shared clonotypes between healthy human individuals. The table came from immunoSEQ multiplex PCR; TCRdb's copy has only in-frame clones and leaves some out. The repertoire consists of under 350,000 clones, with more than 75% occurring once and the leading ten covering about 17%. Within Nashville, Tennessee resided all donors, each a Caucasian adult. Trimming took off 1 base at V and 4 bases at J, with 11 bases between the two ends. Per germline, CDR1 PRHDT and CDR2 FYEKMQ (reference sequence). The CDR3 extends over 15 amino acids. There are a few counts of this clone.

Sequencing was performed on memory CD8+ T cells sorted from blood. Sample subset: CD45RO+ cells pooled with CCR7-negative TemRA cells. The chain carries TRBV13 and TRBJ1-3; D perhaps matches TRBD1 (5 bases). The sequence came from a man younger than 35 in good health. DNA of the CDR3: TGTGCCAGCAGCTTAGAATCTGGGGCAGGAAACACCATATATTTT. It is translated as CASSLESGAGNTIYF.